A selection of T cell receptor beta chains follows, all from one sample in a study of T cell responses to AZD1222 COVID-19 vaccine. The protocol was immunoSEQ multiplex PCR, while the TCRdb copy is restricted to in-frame clones and leaves out a portion. This sample has 150,000 to 180,000 clones, with over 80% found just once. Here the sequenced sample was peripheral blood, taken 28 days after the second AZD1222 dose. These receptors all stem from an adult who received the AZD1222 COVID-19 vaccine. The CDR3 runs from the conserved cysteine through the conserved F or W. Fields, in order: clone size, D gene, J gene, V gene, CDR3 protein, CDR3 DNA. The D gene is left open where the match is weak. A row's size may be missing; if present it is once, few, many or a size class.

>-|-|TRBJ1-1|TRBV11-1
CASSLSGTHTEAFF
TGTGCCAGCAGCTTATCCGGGACACACACTGAAGCTTTCTTT
>-|TRBD2|TRBJ2-1|TRBV28
CASSLTSGSSYNEQFF
TGTGCCAGCAGTTTAACTAGCGGGAGCTCCTACAATGAGCAGTTCTTC
>once|-|TRBJ1-1|TRBV29-1
CSVGVSNTEAFF
TGCAGCGTCGGGGTGAGTAACACTGAAGCTTTCTTT
>-|TRBD2|TRBJ2-1|TRBV5-1
CASSPGLAGVYNEQFF
TGCGCCAGCAGCCCGGGACTAGCGGGTGTCTACAATGAGCAGTTCTTC
>-|TRBD2|TRBJ2-7|TRBV6-5
CASSWGLDYEQYF
TGTGCCAGCAGTTGGGGACTAGACTACGAGCAGTACTTC
>-|TRBD1|TRBJ2-5|TRBV28
CASSPDRTWAGETQYF
TGTGCCAGCAGTCCGGACAGGACATGGGCGGGAGAGACCCAGTACTTC
>-|TRBD2|TRBJ2-5|TRBV7-3
CASSPGRERETQYF
TGTGCCAGCAGCCCCGGGCGGGAGCGGGAGACCCAGTACTTC
>-|-|TRBJ1-3|TRBV10-1
CASRRGTVGNTIYF
TGCGCCAGCAGACGCGGGACGGTCGGAAACACCATATATTTT
>-|TRBD1|TRBJ1-5|TRBV19
CASSLGTGVRQPQHF
TGTGCCAGTAGTCTCGGGACAGGGGTGAGGCAGCCCCAGCATTTT
>-|-|TRBJ2-5|TRBV18
CASSPAGETQYF
TGTGCCAGCTCGCCTGCAGGGGAGACCCAGTACTTC
>-|TRBD2|TRBJ2-5|TRBV28
CASSMKDGGETQYF
TGTGCCAGCAGCATGAAGGACGGGGGGGAGACCCAGTACTTC
>-|TRBD2|TRBJ2-3|TRBV30
CAWGRSAGADTQYF
TGTGCCTGGGGGCGATCGGCGGGAGCTGATACGCAGTATTTT